This record looks at one T cell receptor beta chain sequence and its context. These data are taken from a study of T cell responses to AZD1222 COVID-19 vaccine. The CDR3 is made up of 15 amino acids. Trimming at V came to 3 bases and at J to 1 base, leaving 2 bases not matched to a gene. Germline-derived CDR1 and CDR2 are SGHVS and FNYEAQ. The data were produced by immunoSEQ multiplex PCR, yet TCRdb's version contains in-frame clones alone and is incomplete. This table has 120,000 to 150,000 clones, just over 90% appearing once. The specimen was peripheral blood, collected 28 days after the second AZD1222 dose. The TCR sequence derives from an adult who received the AZD1222 COVID-19 vaccine. The chain couples TRBV7-6 to TRBJ2-3; 9 bases map to TRBD1. CDR3 loop: CASSFWTGGTDTQYF. The CDR3 nucleotides are TGTGCCAGCAGCTTTTGGACAGGGGGCACAGATACGCAGTATTTT.